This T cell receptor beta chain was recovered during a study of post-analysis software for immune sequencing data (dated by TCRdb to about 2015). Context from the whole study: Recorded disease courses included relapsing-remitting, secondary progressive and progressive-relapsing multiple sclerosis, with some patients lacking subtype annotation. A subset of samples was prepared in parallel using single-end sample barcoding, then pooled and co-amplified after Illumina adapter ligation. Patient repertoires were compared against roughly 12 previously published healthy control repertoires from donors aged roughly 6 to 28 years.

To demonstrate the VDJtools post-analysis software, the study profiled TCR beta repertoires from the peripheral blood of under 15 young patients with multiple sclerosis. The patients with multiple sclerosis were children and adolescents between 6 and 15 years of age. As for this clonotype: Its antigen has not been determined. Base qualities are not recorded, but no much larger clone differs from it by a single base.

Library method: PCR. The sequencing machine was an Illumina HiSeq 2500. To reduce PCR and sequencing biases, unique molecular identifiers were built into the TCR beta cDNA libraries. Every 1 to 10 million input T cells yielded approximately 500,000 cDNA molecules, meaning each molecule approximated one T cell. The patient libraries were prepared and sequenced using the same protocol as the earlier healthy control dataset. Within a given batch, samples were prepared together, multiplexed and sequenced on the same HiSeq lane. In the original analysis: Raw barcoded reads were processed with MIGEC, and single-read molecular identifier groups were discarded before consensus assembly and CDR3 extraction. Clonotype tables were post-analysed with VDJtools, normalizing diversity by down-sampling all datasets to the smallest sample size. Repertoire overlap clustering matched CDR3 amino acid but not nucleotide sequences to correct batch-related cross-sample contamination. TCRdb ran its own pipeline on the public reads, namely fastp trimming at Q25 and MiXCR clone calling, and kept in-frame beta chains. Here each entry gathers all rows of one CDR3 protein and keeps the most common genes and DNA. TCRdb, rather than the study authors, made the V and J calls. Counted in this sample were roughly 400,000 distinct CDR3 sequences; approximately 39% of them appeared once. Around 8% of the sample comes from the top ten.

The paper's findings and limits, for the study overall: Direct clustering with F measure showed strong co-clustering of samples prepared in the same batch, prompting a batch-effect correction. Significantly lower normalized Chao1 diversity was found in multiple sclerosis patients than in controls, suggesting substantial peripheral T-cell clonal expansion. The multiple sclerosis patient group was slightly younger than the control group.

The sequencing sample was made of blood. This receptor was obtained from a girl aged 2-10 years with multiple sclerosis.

CDR3 protein: CASSVGVDPQSNQPQHF. The DNA sequence follows: TGTGCCAGCAGCGTAGGGGTCGATCCGCAGAGCAATCAGCCCCAGCATTTT. The rearrangement joined TRBV9 to TRBJ1-5; the D gene cannot be resolved reliably. Via the germline V gene, CDR1 is SGDLS and CDR2 YYNGEE. V and J are truncated by 0 bases and 1 base respectively, leaving an intervening sequence of 14 bases. The CDR3 covers 17 residues, taking in both the cysteine and the phenylalanine. Kept here is only the CDR3 DNA, which spans 51 bases and is read in frame from base 1.